The 28 T cell receptor beta chains given below trace back to one sample, sequenced in a study of blood T cell repertoires in COVID-19. Generated by immunoSEQ multiplex PCR, the TCRdb table keeps only in-frame clones and is missing some. The sample consists of 380,000 or so clones, over 65% of them appearing once. Sequenced input: peripheral blood. The receptors here all came from a human donor with acute or convalescent COVID-19. The donor label of this sample is uncertain.

The rearrangement uses TRBV4-2 and TRBJ1-2; D is perhaps TRBD1 (6 bases). V lost 6 bases and J 2 bases, leaving 13 bases between the germline ends. The CDR3 has 14 residues. In germline, CDR1 is LGHNA, CDR2 YNFKEQ. CDR3 coding DNA: TGTGCCAGCAGGATTCAGGGGAAGAACTATGGCTACACCTTC. Translated: CASRIQGKNYGYTF.

V gene TRBV29-1 combines with J gene TRBJ1-2; 7 nucleotides align to TRBD1. The CDR3 extends over 15 amino acids. V shed 0 bases and J 2 bases; nucleotides not matched to a gene: 6. Germline loops: CDR1 SQVTM, CDR2 ANQGSEA. CDR3 sequence: CSVEDSLQGNYGYTF. The CDR3 DNA reads as TGCAGCGTTGAAGATTCGCTACAGGGGAACTATGGCTACACCTTC.

This clone was found once. The chain couples TRBV6-5 to TRBJ1-2; D may be TRBD1 (5 bases). The CDR3 is made up of 13 amino acids. Germline CDR1 MNHEY, CDR2 SVGAGI. The V and J ends lost 5 bases and 4 bases respectively, with 11 bases between them. The CDR3 region is CASSLPRAYGYTF. The CDR3 DNA sequence: TGTGCCAGCAGTCTCCCCAGGGCCTATGGCTACACCTTC.

This chain joins TRBV19 and TRBJ1-2, with D perhaps matching TRBD1 (5 bases). The CDR3 covers 14 residues. Looked up from germline, CDR1 is LNHDA and CDR2 is SQIVND (reference sequence). Trimming removed 2 bases from V and 4 bases from J, with 11 bases in between. CDR3 amino acids: CASSIQGGGYGYTF. The CDR3 DNA sequence: TGTGCCAGTAGTATACAGGGAGGAGGCTATGGCTACACCTTC.

This chain uses TRBV2 with TRBJ1-4, with D uncertain. With 0 bases removed from V and 3 bases from J, the gap between germline ends came to 8 bases. CDR3 length: 15 amino acids. Germline CDR1 SNHLY, CDR2 FYNNEI. Written as DNA, the CDR3 is TGTGCCAGCAGTGAAGCTCGAACAGCTAATGAAAAACTGTTTTTT. Translation gives CASSEARTANEKLFF.

This clone was picked up one time. The J gene is TRBJ1-2, the V gene TRBV10-3; 7 bases are a match to TRBD1. Germline trimming cut 3 bases from V and 8 bases from J; bases unmatched to any gene: 6. The CDR3 length is 13 residues. Germline loops: CDR1 ENHRY, CDR2 SYGVKD. This CDR3 reads CAISDTQQGGYTF. Here the CDR3 DNA reads TGTGCCATCAGTGATACTCAACAGGGGGGCTACACCTTC.

The genes are TRBV18 and TRBJ2-6; 7 nucleotides match TRBD1. CDR3 size: 17 residues. The V segment lost 5 bases and the J segment 0 bases; nucleotides outside the gene matches: 7. The germline V gene has CDR1 KGHSH and CDR2 LQKENI. The CDR3 bases are TGTGCCAGCTCAACGATGACAGGGTCCTCTGGGGCCAACGTCCTGACTTTC. Translation: CASSTMTGSSGANVLTF.

The rearrangement links TRBV27 to TRBJ1-6; no firm D call. V shed 2 bases and J shed 8 bases, with 13 bases lying between them. Germline CDR1 MNHEY, CDR2 SMNVEV (reference sequence). The CDR3 is made up of 15 amino acids. CDR3 coding DNA: TGTGCCAGCAGTTTAGAGGTTTCACTACATTCACCCCTCCACTTT. It is translated as CASSLEVSLHSPLHF.

The V gene is TRBV10-1, the J gene TRBJ2-3; 8 bases are a match to TRBD1. The CDR3 sequence is 14 residues long. Germline V gene sequence: CDR1 WNHNN, CDR2 SYGVQD (reference sequence). V lost 2 bases and J lost 5; bases outside the gene matches: 3. Here the CDR3 DNA reads TGCGCCAGCAGTGAGAATACAGGGGGAGATACGCAGTATTTT. Encoded protein: CASSENTGGDTQYF.

The CDR3 loop is CASMGQSVYDEQFF. The CDR3, as DNA: TGTGCCAGCATGGGACAGTCGGTTTACGATGAGCAGTTCTTC. The chain combines TRBV2 with TRBJ2-1; 7 bases map to TRBD1. V was pared by 7 bases and J by 8 bases, with 11 bases of the junction left unmatched. CDR1 is SNHLY and CDR2 is FYNNEI in the germline V gene. The CDR3 has 14 amino acids.

CDR3 nucleotide sequence: TGTGCCAGCAGCTACCGGGACACAGCTTACGAGCAGTACTTC. Its translation is CASSYRDTAYEQYF. The chain employs TRBV5-6 and TRBJ2-7; D perhaps matches TRBD1 (6 bases). The ends were cut back, 3 bases at V and 4 bases at J, with 14 bases in the middle. Per the germline V gene, CDR1 is SGHDT and CDR2 is YYEEEE. This CDR3 is built from 14 residues.

With respect to this clone: This sample includes further DNA sequences coding for the same CDR3. The chain employs TRBV4-2 and TRBJ2-1; TRBD1 matches at 7 bases. The junction had 4 bases not matched to a gene; V was cut back by 1 base and J by 4 bases. The CDR3 spans 15 residues. Germline assignment: CDR1 LGHNA and CDR2 YNFKEQ. CDR3 DNA sequence: TGTGCCAGCAGCCAAGGACAGGGTTTATACAATGAGCAGTTCTTC. Its translation is CASSQGQGLYNEQFF.

This clone has a count of ten or more. The chain has TRBV5-1 and TRBJ2-3; 9 bases map to TRBD2. The CDR3 sequence is 14 residues long. Germline V gives CDR1 SGHRS, CDR2 YFSETQ. Germline trimming cut 0 bases from V and 4 bases from J; bases unmatched to any gene: 0. CDR3 sequence reads: CASSLGGGADTQYF. The CDR3 DNA sequence: TGCGCCAGCAGCTTGGGCGGGGGGGCAGATACGCAGTATTTT.

This sequence joins TRBV4-2 and TRBJ2-1, with D perhaps TRBD2 (7 bases). With 0 bases removed from V and 4 bases from J, the gap between germline ends came to 22 bases. CDR1 is LGHNA and CDR2 is YNFKEQ in the germline V gene. The CDR3 loop spans 19 amino acids. Here the CDR3 reads CASSQDLVGGGPTYNEQFF. DNA for the CDR3: TGTGCCAGCAGCCAAGATCTGGTTGGCGGGGGCCCTACATACAATGAGCAGTTCTTC.

The V gene is TRBV6-6, the J gene TRBJ1-2; the D is unclear. Germline CDR1 MNHNY, CDR2 SVGAGI (reference sequence). The CDR3 is 14 residues long. V lost 7 bases and J 4 bases, leaving 16 bases between the germline ends. Here the CDR3 reads CASTLAATLYGYTF. Here the CDR3 DNA reads TGTGCCAGCACTTTAGCGGCCACGCTCTATGGCTACACCTTC.

CDR3 DNA: TGTGCCAGTAGTTGGGGGGGCCTCACTGAAGCTTTCTTT. It specifies CASSWGGLTEAFF. This chain connects TRBV19 to TRBJ1-1; possibly TRBD1 for D (6 bases). Germline assignment: CDR1 LNHDA and CDR2 SQIVND (reference sequence). Between the trimmed V and J ends, which lost 5 bases and 4 bases, there was a span of 11 bases. The CDR3 contains 13 residues.

The CDR3 sequence is CASSATGQGNTEAFF. Written as DNA, the CDR3 is TGCGCCAGCAGTGCTACAGGACAGGGGAACACTGAAGCTTTCTTT. J is TRBJ1-1 and V is TRBV10-2; TRBD1 aligns across 8 bases. Trimming removed 4 bases from V and 1 base from J; junction bases left unmatched: 5. CDR3 length equals 15 residues. Germline V gives CDR1 WSHSY, CDR2 SAAADI.

About this clone: Distinct nucleotide sequences in the sample also encode this CDR3. The chain has TRBV12-3 or TRBV12-4 and TRBJ1-3; no firm D call. Trimming left V 3 bases short and J 6 bases short, with 6 bases between. This CDR3 has 12 residues. CDR3 sequence reads: CASSFSVNTIYF. CDR3 DNA: TGTGCCAGCAGTTTCTCGGTAAACACCATATATTTT.

The chain is built from TRBV30 and TRBJ1-1, with D perhaps matching TRBD1 (6 bases). The germline V gene has CDR1 GTSNPN and CDR2 SVGIG (reference sequence). V lost 5 bases to trimming and J lost 1 base, with 14 bases between them. The CDR3 spans 14 residues. Here the CDR3 reads CAWASGTPNTEAFF. The CDR3 DNA is TGTGCCTGGGCTTCCGGGACACCGAACACTGAAGCTTTCTTT.

This clone occurred a few times. This chain uses TRBV5-1 with TRBJ2-1; 14 bases line up with TRBD2. V was clipped by 7 bases and J by 8 bases; unmatched bases: 5. Per germline, CDR1 SGHRS and CDR2 YFSETQ. The CDR3 totals 14 residues. The CDR3 loop is CASGTSGSWYEQFF. The CDR3 region has the DNA TGCGCCAGCGGGACTAGCGGGAGCTGGTATGAGCAGTTCTTC. The full variable domain, its missing parts supplied by reference TRBV5-1 and TRBJ2-1, is KAGVTQTPRYLIKTRGQQVTLSCSPISGHRSVSWYQQTPGQGLQFLFEYFSETQRNKGNFPGRFSGRQFSNSRSEMNVSTLELGDSALYLCASGTSGSWYEQFFGPGTRLTVL.

V gene TRBV5-5 combines with J gene TRBJ1-2; maybe TRBD1 (5 bases). Germline lookup yields CDR1 SGHKS and CDR2 YYEKEE (reference sequence). V lost 1 base to trimming and J lost 8 bases, with 21 bases between them. The CDR3 sequence is 16 residues long. CDR3 loop: CASSLLSLGTTGGYTF. The CDR3 DNA reads as TGTGCCAGCAGCTTGTTATCATTGGGGACTACGGGAGGCTACACCTTC.

This chain's CDR3 is CASSLTSGTYNEQFF. The CDR3 bases are TGTGCCAGCAGCCTTACTAGCGGGACATACAATGAGCAGTTCTTC. The chain uses TRBV3-1 (or the pseudogene TRBV3-2) and TRBJ2-1; 10 nucleotides line up with TRBD2. Trimming removed 4 bases from V and 4 bases from J; junction bases left unmatched: 4. The CDR3 spans 15 residues. CDR1 and CDR2 from the germline V gene are LGHDT and YNNKEL (reference sequence).

V usage is TRBV7-2 and J usage is TRBJ1-5; TRBD1 agrees at 8 bases. This CDR3 is built from 15 residues. Germline V lookup: CDR1 SGHTA, CDR2 FQGNSA. Germline trimming cut 1 base from V and 4 bases from J; bases unmatched to any gene: 3. CDR3 in DNA: TGTGCCAGCAGCTTAGGGGGGACAGGAAATCAGCCCCAGCATTTT. Translation gives CASSLGGTGNQPQHF.

The chain uses TRBV11-2 and TRBJ2-5; tentatively, D is TRBD2 (5 bases). Germline CDR1 reads SGHAT; CDR2 reads FQNNGV. The V end lost 1 base, the J end lost 5 bases, and 11 bases lay between the germline ends. This CDR3 comprises 14 residues. CDR3 protein: CASSLAGERETQYF. Written as DNA, the CDR3 is TGTGCCAGCAGCTTAGCCGGGGAGAGGGAGACCCAGTACTTC. The whole variable domain, filled in from reference TRBV11-2 and TRBJ2-5, reads EAGVAQSPRYKIIEKRQSVAFWCNPISGHATLYWYQQILGQGPKLLIQFQNNGVVDDSQLPKDRFSAERLKGVDSTLKIQPAKLEDSAVYLCASSLAGERETQYFGPGTRLLVL.

The CDR3 is CASSTDRYGYTF. CDR3 coding DNA: TGTGCCAGCAGCACGGACAGATATGGCTACACCTTC. J is TRBJ1-2 and V is TRBV5-6, with D tentatively TRBD1 (6 bases). V lost 4 bases and J 5 bases, leaving 9 bases between the germline ends. CDR1 is SGHDT and CDR2 is YYEEEE in the germline V gene. The CDR3 consists of 12 residues. The variable domain in full, with the rest retrieved from reference TRBV5-6 and TRBJ1-2, is DAGVTQSPTHLIKTRGQQVTLRCSPKSGHDTVSWYQQALGQGPQFIFQYYEEEERQRGNFPDRFSGHQFPNYSSELNVNALLLGDSALYLCASSTDRYGYTFGSGTRLTVV.

The gene calls are TRBV7-8 and TRBJ1-1; 9 nucleotides line up with TRBD1. With V trimmed by 5 bases and J by 1 base, 8 bases remained unmatched. The CDR3 sequence is 16 residues long. CDR1 and CDR2 from the germline V gene are SGHVS and FQNEAQ. In DNA form, the CDR3 reads TGTGCCAGCAGCCGAGGTTTGGGACAGGGGAACACTGAAGCTTTCTTT. Residues: CASSRGLGQGNTEAFF.

This clone was observed a single time. The rearrangement joins TRBV10-1 to TRBJ1-1, with D tentatively TRBD1 (6 bases). The CDR3 contains 16 residues. The V gene's germline CDR1 is WNHNN and CDR2 SYGVQD (reference sequence). Trimming removed 0 bases from V and 6 bases from J, with 17 bases in between. The CDR3 region is CASSESTGQGRAEAFF. The CDR3 DNA follows: TGCGCCAGCAGTGAGTCGACTGGGCAGGGGAGGGCTGAAGCTTTCTTT.

This clone appeared a few times. The chain uses TRBV7-8 and TRBJ1-3, with 7 bases aligning to TRBD1. Germline loops: CDR1 SGHVS, CDR2 FQNEAQ. The CDR3 covers 15 residues. V lost 5 bases to trimming and J lost 7 bases; unmatched junction nucleotides: 11. This CDR3 is CASSPTGTIRNTIYF. CDR3 sequence (DNA): TGTGCCAGCAGCCCGACAGGGACCATTCGGAACACCATATATTTT.